These T cell receptor beta chains were read from a single sample in a study of OX40 agonist ivuxolimab in advanced cancers. The method was immunoSEQ multiplex PCR; TCRdb's version includes in-frame clones alone and lacks a portion of them. The sample lists 57,000 or so clones; approximately 83% were seen once. The sample was CD4+ or CD8+ T cells sorted from blood, taken in a trial of the OX40 agonist ivuxolimab. These receptors came from an adult with an advanced solid tumor such as melanoma, head and neck, liver or kidney cancer. CDR3s include the opening cysteine and the closing phenylalanine or tryptophan. Fields, in order: V gene, clone size, J gene, D gene, CDR3 protein, CDR3 DNA. The D gene is left open where the match is weak. The size field is filled for only some rows; it gives once, few, many or a size class.

v_gene: TRBV5-6; abundance: .; j_gene: TRBJ2-3; d_gene: .; CDR3aa: CASSEQSTDTQYF; CDR3nt: TGTGCCAGCAGCGAACAGAGCACAGATACGCAGTATTTT
v_gene: TRBV5-1; abundance: .; j_gene: TRBJ2-5; d_gene: TRBD1; CDR3aa: CASSWGTGQETQYF; CDR3nt: TGCGCCAGCAGCTGGGGGACAGGGCAAGAGACCCAGTACTTC
v_gene: TRBV27; abundance: once; j_gene: TRBJ1-2; d_gene: .; CDR3aa: CASTPKGGFNYGYTF; CDR3nt: TGTGCCAGCACCCCCAAAGGGGGGTTTAACTATGGCTACACCTTC
v_gene: TRBV5-1; abundance: .; j_gene: TRBJ2-7; d_gene: .; CDR3aa: CASSLFGAGTYEQYF; CDR3nt: TGCGCCAGCAGCTTGTTCGGGGCAGGGACCTACGAGCAGTACTTC
v_gene: TRBV18; abundance: .; j_gene: TRBJ1-2; d_gene: TRBD1; CDR3aa: CASSRDRGRDYGYTF; CDR3nt: TGTGCCAGCTCACGAGACAGGGGGCGCGACTATGGCTACACCTTC
v_gene: TRBV19; abundance: .; j_gene: TRBJ2-7; d_gene: .; CDR3aa: CASRRQAPPSYEQYF; CDR3nt: TGTGCCAGTAGGAGACAGGCGCCCCCTTCGTACGAGCAGTACTTC
v_gene: TRBV6-1; abundance: .; j_gene: TRBJ2-2; d_gene: .; CDR3aa: CASPRPPGPGELFF; CDR3nt: TGTGCCAGCCCTCGACCCCCCGGTCCCGGGGAGCTGTTTTTT
v_gene: TRBV6-5; abundance: .; j_gene: TRBJ1-1; d_gene: .; CDR3aa: CASTLGEVNTEAFF; CDR3nt: TGTGCCAGCACATTGGGGGAGGTGAACACTGAAGCTTTCTTT
v_gene: TRBV4-1; abundance: .; j_gene: TRBJ2-1; d_gene: TRBD2; CDR3aa: CASSSGLAGANEQFF; CDR3nt: TGCGCCAGCAGTTCGGGACTAGCGGGGGCCAATGAGCAGTTCTTC
v_gene: TRBV28; abundance: .; j_gene: TRBJ2-7; d_gene: TRBD2; CDR3aa: CASSLVSSGTYEQYF; CDR3nt: TGTGCCAGCAGTTTAGTGTCTAGCGGGACCTACGAGCAGTACTTC
v_gene: TRBV5-1; abundance: .; j_gene: TRBJ2-7; d_gene: .; CDR3aa: CASSLGPSSYEQYF; CDR3nt: TGCGCCAGCAGCTTGGGACCGAGTTCCTACGAGCAGTACTTC
v_gene: TRBV27; abundance: .; j_gene: TRBJ2-1; d_gene: TRBD2; CDR3aa: CASSQTSGLGYNNEQFF; CDR3nt: TGTGCCAGCAGCCAAACTTCGGGACTAGGGTATAACAATGAGCAGTTCTTC
v_gene: TRBV9; abundance: .; j_gene: TRBJ2-5; d_gene: TRBD2; CDR3aa: CASSVAPLGLGVQETQYF; CDR3nt: TGTGCCAGCAGCGTAGCGCCCCTGGGACTAGGAGTACAAGAGACCCAGTACTTC
v_gene: TRBV5-1; abundance: .; j_gene: TRBJ1-5; d_gene: TRBD1; CDR3aa: CASSLGTGSNQPQHF; CDR3nt: TGCGCCAGCAGCCTGGGGACAGGGAGCAATCAGCCCCAGCATTTT
v_gene: TRBV4-1; abundance: once; j_gene: TRBJ2-5; d_gene: .; CDR3aa: CASSQDREGETQYF; CDR3nt: TGCGCCAGCAGCCAAGACAGGGAAGGTGAGACCCAGTACTTC
v_gene: TRBV6-5; abundance: .; j_gene: TRBJ2-2; d_gene: .; CDR3aa: CASSVQVNTGELFF; CDR3nt: TGTGCCAGCAGTGTACAGGTGAACACCGGGGAGCTGTTTTTT
v_gene: TRBV10-2; abundance: .; j_gene: TRBJ1-1; d_gene: .; CDR3aa: CASSEGLGNTEAFF; CDR3nt: TGCGCCAGCAGTGAGGGACTCGGGAACACTGAAGCTTTCTTT
v_gene: TRBV12-5; abundance: .; j_gene: TRBJ2-7; d_gene: .; CDR3aa: CASGSGYEQYF; CDR3nt: TGTGCTAGTGGTTCCGGTTACGAGCAGTACTTC
v_gene: TRBV7-9; abundance: .; j_gene: TRBJ1-2; d_gene: .; CDR3aa: CASSRSGSEGYGYTF; CDR3nt: TGTGCCAGCAGCCGCAGTGGTAGCGAGGGTTATGGCTACACCTTC
v_gene: TRBV5-1; abundance: .; j_gene: TRBJ1-2; d_gene: .; CDR3aa: CASRPTLQGNYGYTF; CDR3nt: TGCGCCAGCAGACCAACTCTACAGGGAAACTATGGCTACACCTTC
v_gene: TRBV11-2; abundance: .; j_gene: TRBJ2-3; d_gene: TRBD2; CDR3aa: CASSPLGGTDTQYF; CDR3nt: TGTGCCAGCAGCCCCCTCGGGGGGACAGATACGCAGTATTTT
v_gene: TRBV7-9; abundance: .; j_gene: TRBJ2-7; d_gene: .; CDR3aa: CASSPDKASYEQYF; CDR3nt: TGTGCCAGCAGCCCTGACAAGGCCTCCTACGAGCAGTACTTC
v_gene: TRBV2; abundance: .; j_gene: TRBJ2-7; d_gene: .; CDR3aa: CASSVQELSYEQYF; CDR3nt: TGTGCCAGCAGTGTCCAGGAGCTAAGTTACGAGCAGTACTTC
v_gene: TRBV27; abundance: once; j_gene: TRBJ2-6; d_gene: TRBD1; CDR3aa: CASSPNDRAGANVLTF; CDR3nt: TGTGCCAGCAGTCCTAACGACAGGGCTGGGGCCAACGTCCTGACTTTC
v_gene: TRBV4-1; abundance: .; j_gene: TRBJ1-2; d_gene: .; CDR3aa: CASSQDEGDASRYGYTF; CDR3nt: TGCGCCAGCAGCCAAGATGAGGGGGACGCCTCTAGGTATGGCTACACCTTC
v_gene: TRBV19; abundance: .; j_gene: TRBJ2-1; d_gene: .; CDR3aa: CASSTSHNEQFF; CDR3nt: TGTGCCAGTAGTACCTCTCACAATGAGCAGTTCTTC
v_gene: TRBV6-6; abundance: .; j_gene: TRBJ2-5; d_gene: TRBD2; CDR3aa: CATSPSGGLETQYF; CDR3nt: TGTGCCACGTCACCATCGGGGGGGCTAGAGACCCAGTACTTC
v_gene: TRBV20-1; abundance: .; j_gene: TRBJ2-1; d_gene: .; CDR3aa: CSQLRESEQFF; CDR3nt: TGCAGTCAACTTAGGGAAAGTGAGCAGTTCTTC
v_gene: TRBV19; abundance: .; j_gene: TRBJ2-7; d_gene: TRBD1; CDR3aa: CASSGRTGASYEQYF; CDR3nt: TGTGCCAGTAGCGGGAGGACAGGGGCCAGCTACGAGCAGTACTTC
v_gene: TRBV2; abundance: .; j_gene: TRBJ2-5; d_gene: .; CDR3aa: CASTGGRMGGAQYF; CDR3nt: TGTGCCAGCACTGGGGGAAGGATGGGTGGGGCCCAGTACTTC
v_gene: TRBV7-2; abundance: few; j_gene: TRBJ2-6; d_gene: .; CDR3aa: CASSVGGSSGANVLTF; CDR3nt: TGTGCCAGCAGCGTGGGAGGAAGCTCTGGGGCCAACGTCCTGACTTTC
v_gene: TRBV27; abundance: .; j_gene: TRBJ1-2; d_gene: .; CDR3aa: CASGLLPLNYGYTF; CDR3nt: TGTGCCAGCGGACTTTTACCCCTTAACTATGGCTACACCTTC
v_gene: TRBV5-1; abundance: .; j_gene: TRBJ1-4; d_gene: .; CDR3aa: CASSLEAQGIEKLFF; CDR3nt: TGCGCCAGCAGCTTGGAGGCTCAGGGGATTGAAAAACTGTTTTTT
v_gene: TRBV6-5; abundance: .; j_gene: TRBJ2-7; d_gene: TRBD1; CDR3aa: CASSRTGGRYEQYF; CDR3nt: TGTGCCAGCAGTAGGACAGGGGGCCGGTACGAGCAGTACTTC
v_gene: TRBV19; abundance: few; j_gene: TRBJ2-7; d_gene: TRBD1; CDR3aa: CASSMATGTAVVGQYF; CDR3nt: TGTGCCAGTAGTATGGCAACCGGGACAGCTGTTGTCGGGCAGTACTTC
v_gene: TRBV5-4; abundance: .; j_gene: TRBJ2-7; d_gene: TRBD1; CDR3aa: CASRADRGPNEQYF; CDR3nt: TGTGCCAGCAGGGCTGACAGGGGTCCCAACGAGCAGTACTTC
v_gene: TRBV6-1; abundance: .; j_gene: TRBJ2-5; d_gene: .; CDR3aa: CASSATVNQETQYF; CDR3nt: TGTGCCAGCAGTGCCACAGTAAACCAAGAGACCCAGTACTTC